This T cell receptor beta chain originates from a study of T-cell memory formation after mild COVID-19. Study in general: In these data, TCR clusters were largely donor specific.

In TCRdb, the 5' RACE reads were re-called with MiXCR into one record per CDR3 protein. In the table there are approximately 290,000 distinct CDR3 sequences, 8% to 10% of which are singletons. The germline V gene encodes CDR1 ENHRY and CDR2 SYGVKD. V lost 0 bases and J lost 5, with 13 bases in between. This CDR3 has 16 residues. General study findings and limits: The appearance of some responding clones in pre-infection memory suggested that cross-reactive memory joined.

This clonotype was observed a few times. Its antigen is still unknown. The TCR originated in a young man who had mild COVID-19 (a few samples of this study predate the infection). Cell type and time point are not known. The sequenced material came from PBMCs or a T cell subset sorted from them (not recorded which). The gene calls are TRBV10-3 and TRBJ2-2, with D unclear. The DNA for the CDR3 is TGTGCCATCAGTGAGTCAACATTAAGGGAAACCGGGGAGCTGTTTTTT. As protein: CAISESTLRETGELFF.